The 10 T cell receptor beta chains below come from one sample, sequenced in a study of blood T cell repertoires in COVID-19. Assay used: immunoSEQ multiplex PCR; TCRdb lists only in-frame clones, some missing. Of fewer than 350,000 clones detected, about 89% appear once; the ten largest clones hold roughly a tenth. Sequencing was done on a sample of PBMCs or T cells enriched from blood (not recorded which). The receptors were sampled from a woman in her 40s who had recovered from COVID-19.

The chain is built from TRBV15 and TRBJ2-3; a weak D match, TRBD2 (6 bases). Germline CDR1 and CDR2: LNHNV and YYDKDF (reference sequence). The CDR3 runs to 17 residues. V lost 1 base, J lost 3 bases, and 17 bases lay in between. CDR3 amino acids: CATSRVLAVRSTDTQYF. As DNA, the CDR3 is TGTGCCACCAGCAGAGTGTTAGCGGTCAGGAGTACAGATACGCAGTATTTT. Supplemented by reference TRBV15 and TRBJ2-3, the full variable domain reads DAMVIQNPRYQVTQFGKPVTLSCSQTLNHNVMYWYQQKSSQAPKLLFHYYDKDFNNEADTPDNFQSRRPNTSFCFLDIRSPGLGDTAMYLCATSRVLAVRSTDTQYFGPGTRLTVL.

CDR3 sequence: CASSIGQGAIYEQYF. CDR3 sequence (DNA): TGTGCCAGTAGTATAGGACAGGGGGCAATCTACGAGCAGTACTTC. The genes are TRBV19 and TRBJ2-7, with TRBD1 matching 10 bases. This CDR3 is built from 15 residues. In germline, CDR1 is LNHDA, CDR2 SQIVND (reference sequence). J gave up 3 bases and V 1 base, and 3 bases lay outside the gene matches.

The chain employs TRBV29-1 and TRBJ2-5, with 9 bases matching TRBD1. The CDR3 consists of 13 residues. Germline CDR1 is SQVTM and CDR2 is ANQGSEA. Trimming removed 7 bases from V and 5 bases from J; junction bases left unmatched: 8. The CDR3 loop reads CSGGDRVSETQYF. DNA for the CDR3: TGCAGCGGGGGGGACAGGGTTTCGGAGACCCAGTACTTC. Filled out from reference TRBV29-1 and TRBJ2-5, the complete variable domain reads SAVISQKPSRDICQRGTSLTIQCQVDSQVTMMFWYRQQPGQSLTLIATANQGSEATYESGFVIDKFPISRPNLTFSTLTVSNMSPEDSSIYLCSGGDRVSETQYFGPGTRLLVL.

V is TRBV11-2 and J is TRBJ2-1, with 9 positions matching TRBD2. This CDR3 spans 15 amino acids. The J segment lost 4 bases and the V segment lost 7 bases, leaving 8 bases of the junction unmatched. Germline V lookup: CDR1 SGHAT, CDR2 FQNNGV. The CDR3 sequence: CASKSTSGKYNEQFF. The CDR3 coding sequence is TGTGCCAGCAAATCGACTAGCGGTAAATACAATGAGCAGTTCTTC.

This sequence joins TRBV3-1 (or the pseudogene TRBV3-2) and TRBJ1-2; 10 bases are shared with TRBD1. CDR3 length: 14 residues. V shed 1 base and J 7 bases; nucleotides not matched to a gene: 3. Germline V gives CDR1 LGHDT, CDR2 YNNKEL (reference sequence). The CDR3 DNA reads as TGTGCCAGCAGCCAAGGACAGGGGGCGCGTGGCTACACCTTC. Amino acids: CASSQGQGARGYTF.

This clone has a handful of counts. The chain is built from TRBV9 and TRBJ1-1; D gene ambiguous. The V end was cut by 6 bases, the J end by 7 bases, with 7 bases between. This CDR3 is built from 10 residues. Germline V lookup: CDR1 SGDLS, CDR2 YYNGEE. The CDR3 bases are TGTGCCAGCACGTTTCTTGAAGCTTTCTTT. It is translated as CASTFLEAFF.

The rearrangement links TRBV5-6 to TRBJ2-7; D call uncertain. V dropped 0 bases and J dropped 7 bases, with 5 bases sitting between them. This CDR3 has 11 amino acids. The germline V gene encodes CDR1 SGHDT and CDR2 YYEEEE. The CDR3 region is CASSLGAEQYF. In nucleotides, the CDR3 is TGTGCCAGCAGCTTGGGTGCGGAGCAGTACTTC.

The CDR3 loop is CASSPGGEYSGYTF. The CDR3 nucleotides read TGTGCCAGCTCACCAGGGGGGGAGTATTCGGGCTACACCTTC. This chain uses TRBV18 with TRBJ1-2; D might be TRBD1 (5 bases). This CDR3 comprises 14 residues. Trimming cost V 2 bases and J 8 bases, with 15 bases left between them. Per the germline V gene, CDR1 is KGHSH and CDR2 is LQKENI.

The rearrangement links TRBV28 to TRBJ2-3; maybe TRBD2 (5 bases). V shed 9 bases and J shed 2 bases, with 15 bases lying between them. CDR3 size: 14 residues. CDR1 MDHEN and CDR2 SYDVKM come from the germline V gene. CDR3 bases: TGTGCCAGGCCCCCCCCGGGGTACACAGATACGCAGTATTTT. Protein product: CARPPPGYTDTQYF.

This chain connects TRBV7-2 to TRBJ1-2, with no clear D. Trimming removed 1 base from V and 2 bases from J, with 11 bases in between. This CDR3 contains 15 residues. The germline CDR1 and CDR2 sequences are SGHTA and FQGNSA. Here the CDR3 reads CASSLEGGGNYGYTF. CDR3 nucleotide sequence: TGTGCCAGCAGCTTAGAGGGCGGAGGGAACTATGGCTACACCTTC.